A selection of T cell receptor beta chains follows, all from one sample in a study of early T cells in non-severe SARS-CoV-2 infection. TCRdb ran MiXCR on the 5' RACE reads and lists one entry per CDR3 protein. The table shows 25,000 to 30,000 distinct CDR3 sequences, with 5.3% occurring only once. Specimen: whole blood. All receptors derive from an adult who was a healthcare worker with PCR-confirmed SARS-CoV-2 infection or an uninfected control (not recorded which). Both conserved end residues are part of each CDR3. A D gene is named only where the DNA matches it firmly. Size tells how often a clone was seen (once, few, many) or the class of an expanded clone, and some rows leave it out.

D: -
J: TRBJ2-5
size: many
V: TRBV18
DNA: TGTGCCAGCTCACCACGTTCGGAAGGGACCCAGTACTTC
CDR3: CASSPRSEGTQYF

D: -
J: TRBJ2-1
size: -
V: TRBV7-3
DNA: TGTGCCAGCAGTGCAGCGGTGAGCTCCTACAATGAGCAGTTCTTC
CDR3: CASSAAVSSYNEQFF

D: -
J: TRBJ1-2
size: many
V: TRBV7-9
DNA: TGTGCCAGCAGCCCCCCAGGGGACTATGGCTACACCTTC
CDR3: CASSPPGDYGYTF

D: -
J: TRBJ2-5
size: many
V: TRBV12-3/TRBV12-4
DNA: TGTGCCAGCAGTCCGAGGGGGGGTGAGACCCAGTACTTC
CDR3: CASSPRGGETQYF

D: TRBD1
J: TRBJ1-3
size: -
V: TRBV5-1
DNA: TGCGCCAGCAGCCCGGGACAGGGGGCTTTCTCTGGAAACACCATATATTTT
CDR3: CASSPGQGAFSGNTIYF

D: -
J: TRBJ1-4
size: many
V: TRBV7-8
DNA: TGTGCCAGCAGCTTAGGGGGGAGAGTAAGAGAAAAACTGTTTTTT
CDR3: CASSLGGRVREKLFF

D: -
J: TRBJ2-2
size: many
V: TRBV16
DNA: TGTGCCAGCAGCCATAGGGCGAACTCGAACACCGGGGAGCTGTTTTTT
CDR3: CASSHRANSNTGELFF

D: -
J: TRBJ1-1
size: many
V: TRBV7-9
DNA: TGTGCCAGCAGCTTAGCGGGGATGACAGCTAACACTGAAGCTTTCTTT
CDR3: CASSLAGMTANTEAFF

D: TRBD1
J: TRBJ1-1
size: many
V: TRBV20-1
DNA: TGCAGTGCTCCCGCAGGGGGCGCCGGGAACACTGAAGCTTTCTTT
CDR3: CSAPAGGAGNTEAFF

D: -
J: TRBJ1-1
size: many
V: TRBV29-1
DNA: TGCAGCGTGGGTAGGACGGTGAACACTGAAGCTTTCTTT
CDR3: CSVGRTVNTEAFF

D: -
J: TRBJ1-6
size: few
V: TRBV5-1
DNA: TGCGCCAGCAGCTTTGGACCCAATAATTCACCCCTCCACTTT
CDR3: CASSFGPNNSPLHF

D: -
J: TRBJ1-1
size: -
V: TRBV6-6
DNA: TGTGCCGTAAAAATTAGGGGCGGCACTGAAGCTTTCTTT
CDR3: CAVKIRGGTEAFF

D: TRBD1
J: TRBJ1-2
size: many
V: TRBV28
DNA: TGTGCCAGCAGCCAGGGGGCGACTGCGCGCGGCTACACCTTC
CDR3: CASSQGATARGYTF

D: TRBD1
J: TRBJ2-7
size: few
V: TRBV23-1
DNA: TGCGCCAGCAGTCACATTACAGGGGTTAGCTCCTACGAGCAGTACTTC
CDR3: CASSHITGVSSYEQYF

D: TRBD1
J: TRBJ1-5
size: few
V: TRBV28
DNA: TGTGCCAGCAGCGCTACCGGGACAGCTAGCAATCAGCCCCAGCATTTT
CDR3: CASSATGTASNQPQHF

D: TRBD2
J: TRBJ2-7
size: many
V: TRBV20-1
DNA: TGCAGTGCTAGGGGGACTAGCGGAATCTACGAGCAGTACTTC
CDR3: CSARGTSGIYEQYF

D: TRBD2
J: TRBJ2-1
size: many
V: TRBV7-8
DNA: TGTGCCAGCAGCTCCGGGACTAGCGGAGCATACAATGAGCAGTTCTTC
CDR3: CASSSGTSGAYNEQFF

D: -
J: TRBJ1-1
size: many
V: TRBV6-5
DNA: TGTGCCAGCAGCCTAGATAACACTGAAGCTTTCTTT
CDR3: CASSLDNTEAFF

D: -
J: TRBJ1-5
size: few
V: TRBV19
DNA: TGTGCCAGTAGTGGGTCTTATGGGCAGAATCAGCCCCAGCATTTT
CDR3: CASSGSYGQNQPQHF

D: -
J: TRBJ1-1
size: few
V: TRBV21-1
DNA: TGTGCCAGCACCTTGACAGGGGATGGGACTGAAGCTTTCTTT
CDR3: CASTLTGDGTEAFF

D: TRBD1
J: TRBJ2-3
size: many
V: TRBV12-3/TRBV12-4
DNA: TGTGCCAGCAGCCCAGGGGGCGAAGGGGATACGCAGTATTTT
CDR3: CASSPGGEGDTQYF

D: -
J: TRBJ2-6
size: many
V: TRBV28
DNA: TGTGCCAGCAGACCTAGATCTGGGGCCAACGTCCTGACTTTC
CDR3: CASRPRSGANVLTF

D: TRBD1
J: TRBJ2-5
size: many
V: TRBV20-1
DNA: TGCAGTGCTAGGGACTCCGTCCTAAAGACAGGGTCTAACCAAGAGACCCAGTACTTC
CDR3: CSARDSVLKTGSNQETQYF

D: -
J: TRBJ1-1
size: -
V: TRBV2
DNA: TGTGCCAGCCAGAGGAGGTTTTCCACTGAAGCTTTCTTT
CDR3: CASQRRFSTEAFF

D: -
J: TRBJ2-1
size: -
V: TRBV7-6
DNA: TGTGCCAGCAGCTTAAGAAGGCAGGGATCCTACAATGAGCAGTTCTTC
CDR3: CASSLRRQGSYNEQFF

D: -
J: TRBJ2-7
size: many
V: TRBV12-3/TRBV12-4
DNA: TGTGCCAGCAGTTTGACCGGGGACGGCGAGCAGTACTTC
CDR3: CASSLTGDGEQYF

D: -
J: TRBJ2-7
size: few
V: TRBV7-8
DNA: TGTGCCAGCAGCCTGAGATCCAGGAGCTCCTACGAGCAGTACTTC
CDR3: CASSLRSRSSYEQYF

D: TRBD1
J: TRBJ2-7
size: many
V: TRBV6-5
DNA: TGTGCCAGCAGTTACAGTACGACAGGGGGCTTCTACGAGCAGTACTTC
CDR3: CASSYSTTGGFYEQYF

D: TRBD1
J: TRBJ1-1
size: few
V: TRBV20-1
DNA: TGCAGTGCTATACGGCAGGGGGCTCGAAGGAACACTGAAGCTTTCTTT
CDR3: CSAIRQGARRNTEAFF

D: -
J: TRBJ2-4
size: many
V: TRBV19
DNA: TGTGCCAGTAGTATGAGACCGATAGCCAAAAACATTCAGTACTTC
CDR3: CASSMRPIAKNIQYF

D: -
J: TRBJ1-5
size: -
V: TRBV28
DNA: TGTGCCAGCAGCCCCCCGGGGGGGCAACAAGGGAAGCCCCAGCATTTT
CDR3: CASSPPGGQQGKPQHF

D: -
J: TRBJ1-1
size: many
V: TRBV20-1
DNA: TGCAGTGCCACGATCGCCAGGGGAATCGTTGAAGCTTTCTTT
CDR3: CSATIARGIVEAFF

D: -
J: TRBJ2-4
size: many
V: TRBV20-1
DNA: TGCAGTGCTAGGCCTCCCGGCAGGGAAAACATTCAGTACTTC
CDR3: CSARPPGRENIQYF

D: -
J: TRBJ2-2
size: many
V: TRBV18
DNA: TGTGCCAGCTCACCACAGGTGGGAGCAGATGGAACCGGGGAGCTGTTTTTT
CDR3: CASSPQVGADGTGELFF

D: -
J: TRBJ1-2
size: many
V: TRBV6-5
DNA: TGTGCCAGCAGTTACTCAGCAGTTTATGGCTACACCTTC
CDR3: CASSYSAVYGYTF

D: -
J: TRBJ2-2
size: many
V: TRBV20-1
DNA: TGCAGTGCTAGAGATTCAGGTCCCGGGGAGCTGTTTTTT
CDR3: CSARDSGPGELFF

D: -
J: TRBJ1-2
size: many
V: TRBV18
DNA: TGTGCCAGCTCTCTGACAGGTTCGACTGGCTACACCTTC
CDR3: CASSLTGSTGYTF

D: TRBD2
J: TRBJ2-7
size: many
V: TRBV20-1
DNA: TGCAGTGCTAGGACTAGCGGGAGTTACGAGCAGTACTTC
CDR3: CSARTSGSYEQYF

D: TRBD2
J: TRBJ2-1
size: -
V: TRBV7-8
DNA: TGTGCCAGCAGCTGGGGGGGAACTTACTCCTACAATGAGCAGTTCTTC
CDR3: CASSWGGTYSYNEQFF

D: -
J: TRBJ2-7
size: -
V: TRBV5-4
DNA: TGTGCCAGCAGCTTGACAGGAGCCTACGAGCAGTACTTC
CDR3: CASSLTGAYEQYF

D: -
J: TRBJ1-1
size: few
V: TRBV21-1
DNA: TGTGCCAGCAGCAGTTGGGTGATGAACACTGAAGCTTTCTTT
CDR3: CASSSWVMNTEAFF

D: TRBD2
J: TRBJ2-5
size: few
V: TRBV6-6
DNA: TGTGCCAGCAACTCCCCCTCGGGAGGAGAGACCCAGTACTTC
CDR3: CASNSPSGGETQYF

D: -
J: TRBJ2-2
size: many
V: TRBV11-2
DNA: TGTGCCAGCAGCTTAGATAGGAGCGGAAACACCGGGGAGCTGTTTTTT
CDR3: CASSLDRSGNTGELFF

D: TRBD2
J: TRBJ2-5
size: many
V: TRBV7-2
DNA: TGTGCCAGCAGACGGACTAGCGGGAGTAGGAAGACCCAGTACTTC
CDR3: CASRRTSGSRKTQYF

D: TRBD2
J: TRBJ2-5
size: -
V: TRBV6-6
DNA: TGTGCCAGCAGCAGACTAGCAGAGACCCAGTACTTC
CDR3: CASSRLAETQYF

D: TRBD2
J: TRBJ2-3
size: few
V: TRBV7-9
DNA: TGTGCCAGCAGCTTACTAGCGGGGAGCACAGATACGCAGTATTTT
CDR3: CASSLLAGSTDTQYF

D: -
J: TRBJ2-3
size: many
V: TRBV5-1
DNA: TGCGCCAGCAGCTTGGCCCAAGATACGCAGTATTTT
CDR3: CASSLAQDTQYF

D: TRBD1
J: TRBJ2-7
size: many
V: TRBV20-1
DNA: TGCAGAGTGTCGACAGGGACCTACGAGCAGTACTTC
CDR3: CRVSTGTYEQYF

D: -
J: TRBJ1-2
size: many
V: TRBV5-1
DNA: TGCGCCAGCAGCACAGGGAATCTTAACTATGGCTACACCTTC
CDR3: CASSTGNLNYGYTF

D: -
J: TRBJ2-5
size: many
V: TRBV4-3
DNA: TGCGCCAGCAGCCAAGATCCGAGGGCCCAAGAGACCCAGTACTTC
CDR3: CASSQDPRAQETQYF

D: TRBD1
J: TRBJ2-7
size: many
V: TRBV5-1
DNA: TGCGCCAGCAGCGACGGACAGGTAATTGCCTACGAGCAGTACTTC
CDR3: CASSDGQVIAYEQYF

D: -
J: TRBJ2-7
size: many
V: TRBV12-3/TRBV12-4
DNA: TGTGCCAGCAGTTGGGCCCTCTCGGAGCAGTACTTC
CDR3: CASSWALSEQYF

D: TRBD1
J: TRBJ2-7
size: few
V: TRBV19
DNA: TGTGCCAGTAGTATGGACAGGTGGACCTACGAGCAGTACTTC
CDR3: CASSMDRWTYEQYF